The T cell receptor (beta chain) described here comes from a study of CDR3 diversity in severe acne (dated by TCRdb to between 2018 and 2020). Libraries were built with PCR. Sequencer: Illumina HiSeq 2000. In TCRdb, the public reads were trimmed at Q25 with fastp and aligned with MiXCR, with productive beta chains retained. Each CDR3 protein appears once, grouped with its most common genes and DNA. The sample table lists more than 80,000 distinct CDR3 sequences, under 55% of them with a count of one. More than 9% of the sample rests with the top ten. As encoded in the germline V gene, CDR1 is SGHTA while CDR2 is FQGNSA. The cysteine opens and the phenylalanine closes a CDR3 of 17 amino acids. Only the CDR3 DNA stays, 51 bases, in frame from base 1. Germline trimming: 5 bases from V, 5 bases from J; junction bases outside gene matches: 13. About this clonotype: The antigen this receptor binds is unknown. One base away lies a much larger clone, so this may be a sequencing read error.

Sequenced sample: blood. The V and J genes are TRBV7-2 and TRBJ2-3, and 10 junctional nucleotides match TRBD2. This receptor was obtained from a male donor with severe acne vulgaris. The CDR3 in this case is CASSRPVTSGVGDTQYF. Read as DNA, the sequence is TGTGCCAGCAGCCGCCCCGTAACTAGCGGGGTAGGAGATACGCAGTATTTT.